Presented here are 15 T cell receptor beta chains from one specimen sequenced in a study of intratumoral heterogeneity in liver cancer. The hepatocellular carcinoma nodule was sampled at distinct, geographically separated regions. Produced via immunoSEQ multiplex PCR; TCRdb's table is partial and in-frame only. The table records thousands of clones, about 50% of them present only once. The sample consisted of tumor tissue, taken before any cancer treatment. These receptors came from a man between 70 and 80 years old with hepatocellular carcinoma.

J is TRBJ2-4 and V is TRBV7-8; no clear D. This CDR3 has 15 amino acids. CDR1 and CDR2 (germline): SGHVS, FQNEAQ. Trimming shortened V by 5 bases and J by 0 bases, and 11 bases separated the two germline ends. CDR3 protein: CASSPVGGAKNIQYF. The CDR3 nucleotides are TGTGCCAGCAGCCCAGTGGGTGGAGCCAAAAACATTCAGTACTTC.

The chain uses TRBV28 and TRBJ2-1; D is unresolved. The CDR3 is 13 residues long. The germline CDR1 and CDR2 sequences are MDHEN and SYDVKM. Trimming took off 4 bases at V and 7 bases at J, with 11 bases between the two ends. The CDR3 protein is CASSSQQENEQFF. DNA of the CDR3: TGTGCCAGCAGTTCCCAGCAGGAGAATGAGCAGTTCTTC.

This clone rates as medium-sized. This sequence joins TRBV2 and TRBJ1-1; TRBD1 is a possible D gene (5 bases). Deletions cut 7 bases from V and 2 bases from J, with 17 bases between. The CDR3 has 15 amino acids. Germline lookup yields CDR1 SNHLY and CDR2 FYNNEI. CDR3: CASIDNWGSNTEAFF. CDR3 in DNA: TGTGCCAGCATTGATAACTGGGGGTCTAACACTGAAGCTTTCTTT.

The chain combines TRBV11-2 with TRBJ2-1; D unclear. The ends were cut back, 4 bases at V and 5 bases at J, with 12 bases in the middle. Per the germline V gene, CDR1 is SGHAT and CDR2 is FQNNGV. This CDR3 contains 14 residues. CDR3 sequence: CASSYAVRDNEQFF. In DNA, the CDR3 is TGTGCCAGCAGCTACGCCGTCAGAGACAATGAGCAGTTCTTC.

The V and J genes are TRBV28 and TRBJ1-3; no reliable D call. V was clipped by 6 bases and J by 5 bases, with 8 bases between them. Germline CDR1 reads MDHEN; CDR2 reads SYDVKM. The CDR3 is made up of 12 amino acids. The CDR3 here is CASSPTRNTIYF. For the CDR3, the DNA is TGTGCCAGCAGCCCTACCCGAAACACCATATATTTT.

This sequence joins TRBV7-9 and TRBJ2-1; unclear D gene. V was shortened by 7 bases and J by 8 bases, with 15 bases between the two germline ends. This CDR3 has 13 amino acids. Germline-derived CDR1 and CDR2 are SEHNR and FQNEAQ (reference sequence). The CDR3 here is CASTLNQADEQFF. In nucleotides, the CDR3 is TGTGCCAGCACACTAAATCAGGCTGATGAGCAGTTCTTC.

Here the CDR3 DNA reads TGTGCCAGCAGCCCGTTCGGGAGTATCACTGAAGCTTTCTTT. It specifies CASSPFGSITEAFF. This chain connects TRBV3-1 (or the pseudogene TRBV3-2) to TRBJ1-1; D unresolved. This CDR3 has 14 amino acids. With 4 bases removed from V and 4 bases from J, the gap between germline ends came to 13 bases. Germline lookup yields CDR1 LGHDT and CDR2 YNNKEL (reference sequence).

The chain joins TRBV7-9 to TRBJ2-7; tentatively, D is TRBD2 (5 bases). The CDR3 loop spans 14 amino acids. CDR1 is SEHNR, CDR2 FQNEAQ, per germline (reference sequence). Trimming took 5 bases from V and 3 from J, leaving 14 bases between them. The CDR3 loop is CASSHSEGIYEQYF. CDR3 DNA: TGTGCCAGCAGCCACTCCGAGGGAATCTACGAGCAGTACTTC.

CDR3 region: CASSLGPPGPSGANVLTF. The CDR3 DNA is TGTGCCAGCAGCTTAGGCCCCCCTGGTCCTTCTGGGGCCAACGTCCTGACTTTC. This chain uses TRBV7-3 with TRBJ2-6; D gene ambiguous. CDR1 is SGHTA and CDR2 is FQGTGA in the germline V gene. Deletions cut 2 bases from V and 1 base from J, with 15 bases between. The CDR3 spans 18 residues.

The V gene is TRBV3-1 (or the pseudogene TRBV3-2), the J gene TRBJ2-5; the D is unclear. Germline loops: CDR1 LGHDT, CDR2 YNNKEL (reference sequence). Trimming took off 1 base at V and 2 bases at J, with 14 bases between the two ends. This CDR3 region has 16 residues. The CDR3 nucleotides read TGTGCCAGCAGCCAAGGGTCTCCCTACCAGCAAGAGACCCAGTACTTC. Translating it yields CASSQGSPYQQETQYF.

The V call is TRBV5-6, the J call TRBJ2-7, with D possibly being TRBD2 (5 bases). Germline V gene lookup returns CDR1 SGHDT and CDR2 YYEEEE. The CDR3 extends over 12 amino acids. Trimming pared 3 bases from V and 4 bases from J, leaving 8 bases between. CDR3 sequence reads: CASSYAGYEQYF. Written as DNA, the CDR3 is TGTGCCAGCAGCTACGCGGGTTACGAGCAGTACTTC.

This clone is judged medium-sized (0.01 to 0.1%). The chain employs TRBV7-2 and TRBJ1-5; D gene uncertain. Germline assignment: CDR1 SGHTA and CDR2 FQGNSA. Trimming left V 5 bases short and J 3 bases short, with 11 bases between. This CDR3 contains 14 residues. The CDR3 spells CASSLLGPNQPQHF. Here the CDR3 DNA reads TGTGCCAGCAGCCTTTTAGGGCCCAATCAGCCCCAGCATTTT.

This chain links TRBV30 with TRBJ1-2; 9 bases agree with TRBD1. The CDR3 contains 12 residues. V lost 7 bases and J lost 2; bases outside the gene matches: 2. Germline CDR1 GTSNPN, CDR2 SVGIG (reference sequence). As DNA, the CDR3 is TGTGCCTTTACAGGGGGCAACTATGGCTACACCTTC. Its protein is CAFTGGNYGYTF.

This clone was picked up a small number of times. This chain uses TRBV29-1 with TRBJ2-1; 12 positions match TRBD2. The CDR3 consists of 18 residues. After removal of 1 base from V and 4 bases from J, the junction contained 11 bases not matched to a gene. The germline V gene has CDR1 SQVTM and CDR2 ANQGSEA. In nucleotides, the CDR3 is TGCAGCGTTGAAGGCCTTCTAGCGGGGGGGCAAAGTTACAATGAGCAGTTCTTC. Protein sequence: CSVEGLLAGGQSYNEQFF.

The CDR3 loop is CASRSIMGGGAQYF. CDR3 DNA sequence: TGTGCCAGCAGATCAATTATGGGTGGTGGGGCCCAGTACTTC. The genes are TRBV5-6 and TRBJ2-5; D is uncertain. The germline V and J ends were trimmed by 5 bases and 9 bases, with 20 bases remaining between them. The CDR3 sequence is 14 residues long. The germline gives CDR1 SGHDT, CDR2 YYEEEE.